These 11 T cell receptor beta chains share one sample of origin, sequenced in a study of T cells in Graves' hyperthyroidism and ophthalmopathy. There were TCR beta CDR3 regions amplified from RNA transcripts. With the HTBI primer set, the TCR CDR3 went through a first round of RT-PCR. Using its own MiXCR run on the multiplex PCR reads, TCRdb lists one record per CDR3 protein. The sample holds a few hundred thousand distinct CDR3 sequences; 15% to 20% are singletons and the top ten take approximately 3.5%. The sequenced material came from blood. Receptor source: a middle-aged woman with Graves' ophthalmopathy.

This clonotype was seen repeatedly, ten times or more. V is TRBV20-1 and J is TRBJ2-3, with 11 bases matching TRBD2. The length of the CDR3 is 15 residues. Germline trimming cut 5 bases from V and 5 bases from J; bases unmatched to any gene: 9. Germline assignment: CDR1 DFQATT and CDR2 SNEGSKA (reference sequence). CDR3 nucleotides: TGCAGTGCTTCAACGACTAGCGGGGCGGGAGATACGCAGTATTTT. The encoded protein is CSASTTSGAGDTQYF.

This clonotype occurred many times. The chain has TRBV11-2 and TRBJ2-3; D unresolved. The V end was cut by 3 bases, the J end by 6 bases, with 16 bases between. Germline assignment: CDR1 SGHAT and CDR2 FQNNGV. This CDR3 region has 15 residues. In nucleotides, the CDR3 is TGTGCCAGCAGCTTCACTCCTATTCAGTTGGATACGCAGTATTTT. This encodes CASSFTPIQLDTQYF.

This clonotype was counted only a few times. The CDR3, as DNA: TGTGCCAGCAGCGTATTAGCGGACCCCCGGGGCCATGAGCAGTTCTTC. It is translated as CASSVLADPRGHEQFF. The chain combines TRBV7-2 with TRBJ2-1, with D tentatively TRBD2 (6 bases). CDR1 is SGHTA and CDR2 is FQGNSA in the germline V gene. Trimming stripped 5 bases from V and 8 bases from J, with 22 bases between. There are 16 residues in the CDR3.

This clonotype showed up many times. This chain uses TRBV20-1 with TRBJ2-1; D is perhaps TRBD2 (5 bases). Trimming stripped 0 bases from V and 0 bases from J, with 12 bases between. Germline CDR1 and CDR2: DFQATT and SNEGSKA (reference sequence). The CDR3 contains 16 residues. The CDR3 nucleotides read TGCAGTGCTAGAGAGAGGGCGGGTAACTCCTACAATGAGCAGTTCTTC. This codes for CSARERAGNSYNEQFF.

This clonotype came up many times. The chain combines TRBV20-1 with TRBJ1-6, with 7 nucleotides matching TRBD1. V lost 0 bases, J lost 11 bases, and 7 bases stayed unmatched. Germline loops: CDR1 DFQATT, CDR2 SNEGSKA (reference sequence). The CDR3 length is 14 residues. The CDR3 nucleotides are TGCAGTGCTAGAGATCGGGACAGCGGGCCACCCCTCCACTTT. Translated, it gives CSARDRDSGPPLHF.

The chain joins TRBV7-9 to TRBJ2-5; D not resolved. The germline V gene encodes CDR1 SEHNR and CDR2 FQNEAQ (reference sequence). V was shortened by 3 bases and J by 1 base, with 12 bases between the two germline ends. This CDR3 is built from 15 residues. The CDR3 protein is CASSLKGFFQETQYF. In nucleotides, the CDR3 is TGTGCCAGCAGCTTGAAAGGCTTCTTCCAAGAGACCCAGTACTTC.

This clonotype was observed a few times. This chain uses TRBV28 with TRBJ1-2, with D possibly TRBD1 on 5 matching bases. Per the germline V gene, CDR1 is MDHEN and CDR2 is SYDVKM. V was trimmed by 2 bases and J by 2 bases, leaving 12 bases between them. CDR3 length: 15 residues. The CDR3 region is CASSLAAKGNYGYTF. The CDR3 DNA reads TGTGCCAGCAGTTTAGCAGCAAAGGGGAACTATGGCTACACCTTC.

This clonotype was recorded at least ten times. This chain links TRBV28 with TRBJ2-5; 12 bases fit TRBD1. The CDR3 totals 15 residues. Germline V CDR1 and CDR2: MDHEN, SYDVKM. V dropped 6 bases and J dropped 4; count of bases not matched to a gene: 6. CDR3: CASRGQGASGETQYF. The CDR3 coding sequence is TGTGCCAGCAGGGGACAGGGGGCATCAGGAGAGACCCAGTACTTC.

This clonotype was recorded at least ten times. For the CDR3, the DNA is TGTGCCAGCAGTTTATTCCCTGGTGTAGAGAATTCACCCCTCCACTTT. It codes for CASSLFPGVENSPLHF. V gene TRBV28 combines with J gene TRBJ1-6; no clear D. V was trimmed by 1 base and J by 7 bases, leaving 14 bases between them. This CDR3 comprises 16 residues. CDR1 is MDHEN and CDR2 is SYDVKM in the germline V gene.

Ten or more counts support this clonotype. The chain combines TRBV28 with TRBJ2-1, with D uncertain. This CDR3 has 14 amino acids. Germline V gene sequence: CDR1 MDHEN, CDR2 SYDVKM. The V gene lost 6 bases and the J gene lost 5 bases, with 14 bases spanning the gap. The CDR3 protein is CASSPHGSHNEQFF. DNA for the CDR3: TGTGCCAGCAGCCCTCACGGGTCACACAATGAGCAGTTCTTC.

The chain carries TRBV27 and TRBJ2-7; 9 bases map to TRBD2. Germline CDR1 reads MNHEY; CDR2 reads SMNVEV (reference sequence). After removal of 1 base from V and 5 bases from J, the junction contained 9 bases not matched to a gene. The CDR3 loop spans 16 amino acids. As DNA, the CDR3 is TGTGCCAGCAGTTTATACGGTAGCGGGAGTGTGAACGAGCAGTACTTC. It encodes CASSLYGSGSVNEQYF.